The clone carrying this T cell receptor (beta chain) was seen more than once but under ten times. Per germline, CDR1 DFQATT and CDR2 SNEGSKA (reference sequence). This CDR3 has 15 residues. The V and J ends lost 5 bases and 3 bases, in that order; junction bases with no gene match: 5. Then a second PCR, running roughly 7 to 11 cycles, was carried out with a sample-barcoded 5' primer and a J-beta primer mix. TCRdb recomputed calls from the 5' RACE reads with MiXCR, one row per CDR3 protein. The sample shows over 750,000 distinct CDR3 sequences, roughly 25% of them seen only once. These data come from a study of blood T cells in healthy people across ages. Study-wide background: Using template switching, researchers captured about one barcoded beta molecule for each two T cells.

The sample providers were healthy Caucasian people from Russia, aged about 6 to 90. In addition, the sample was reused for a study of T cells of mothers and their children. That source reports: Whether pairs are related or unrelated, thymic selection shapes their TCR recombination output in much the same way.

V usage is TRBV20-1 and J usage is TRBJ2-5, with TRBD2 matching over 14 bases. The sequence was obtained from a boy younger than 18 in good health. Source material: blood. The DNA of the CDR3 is TGCAGTGCTCCCAGACTAGCGGGAGGGGAAGAGACCCAGTACTTC. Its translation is CSAPRLAGGEETQYF.